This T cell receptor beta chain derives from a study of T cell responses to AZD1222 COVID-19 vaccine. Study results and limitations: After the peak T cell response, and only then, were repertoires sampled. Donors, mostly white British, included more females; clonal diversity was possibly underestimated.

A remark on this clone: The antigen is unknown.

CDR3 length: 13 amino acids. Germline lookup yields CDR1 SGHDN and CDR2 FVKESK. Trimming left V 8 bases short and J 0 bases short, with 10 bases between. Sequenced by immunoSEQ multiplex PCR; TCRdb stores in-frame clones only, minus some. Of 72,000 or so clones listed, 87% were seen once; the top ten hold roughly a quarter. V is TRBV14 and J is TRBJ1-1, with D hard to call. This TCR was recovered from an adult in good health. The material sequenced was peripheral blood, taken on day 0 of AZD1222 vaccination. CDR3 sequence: CASSESMNTEAFF. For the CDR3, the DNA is TGTGCCAGCTCTGAAAGCATGAACACTGAAGCTTTCTTT.